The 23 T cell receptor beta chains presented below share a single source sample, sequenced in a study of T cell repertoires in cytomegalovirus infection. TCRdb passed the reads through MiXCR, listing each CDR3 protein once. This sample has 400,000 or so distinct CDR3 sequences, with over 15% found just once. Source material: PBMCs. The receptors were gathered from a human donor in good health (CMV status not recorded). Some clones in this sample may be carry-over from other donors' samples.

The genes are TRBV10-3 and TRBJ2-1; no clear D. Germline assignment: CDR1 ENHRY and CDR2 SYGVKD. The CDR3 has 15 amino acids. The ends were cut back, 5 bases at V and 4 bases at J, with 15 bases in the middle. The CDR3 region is CAISLDPTEYNEQFF. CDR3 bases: TGTGCCATCAGTCTGGACCCAACGGAATACAATGAGCAGTTCTTC.

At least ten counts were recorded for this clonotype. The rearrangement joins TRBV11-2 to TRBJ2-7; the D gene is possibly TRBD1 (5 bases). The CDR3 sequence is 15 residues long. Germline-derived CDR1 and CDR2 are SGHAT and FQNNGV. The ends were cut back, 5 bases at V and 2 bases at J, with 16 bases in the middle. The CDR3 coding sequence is TGTGCCAGCAGCAAGGACAACGTTGACACCTACGAGCAGTACTTC. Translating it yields CASSKDNVDTYEQYF.

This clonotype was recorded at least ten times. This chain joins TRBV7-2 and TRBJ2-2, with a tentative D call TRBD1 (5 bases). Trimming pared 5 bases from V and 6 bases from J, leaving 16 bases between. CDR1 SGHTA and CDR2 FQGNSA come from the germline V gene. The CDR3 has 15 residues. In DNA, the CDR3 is TGTGCCAGCAGCCCCTGGGGCAGGGTTGCCGGGGAGCTGTTTTTT. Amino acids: CASSPWGRVAGELFF.

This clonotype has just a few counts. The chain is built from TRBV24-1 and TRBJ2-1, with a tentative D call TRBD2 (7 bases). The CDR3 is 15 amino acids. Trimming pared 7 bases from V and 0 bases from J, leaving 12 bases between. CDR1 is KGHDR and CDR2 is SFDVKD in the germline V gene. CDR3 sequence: CATSEGGSSYNEQFF. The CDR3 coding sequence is TGTGCCACCAGCGAGGGGGGGAGCTCCTACAATGAGCAGTTCTTC.

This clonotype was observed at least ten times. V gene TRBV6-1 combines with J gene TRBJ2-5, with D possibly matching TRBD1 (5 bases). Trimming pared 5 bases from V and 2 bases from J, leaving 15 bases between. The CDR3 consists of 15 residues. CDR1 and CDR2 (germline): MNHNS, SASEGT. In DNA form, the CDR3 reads TGTGCCAGCAGTTATGTGGTAGGGGCGCAAGAGACCCAGTACTTC. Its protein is CASSYVVGAQETQYF.

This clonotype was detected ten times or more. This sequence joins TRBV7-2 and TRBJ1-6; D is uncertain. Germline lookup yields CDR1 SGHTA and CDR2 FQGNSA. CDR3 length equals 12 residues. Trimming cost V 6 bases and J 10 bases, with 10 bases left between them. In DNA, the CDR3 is TGTGCCAGCAGTAATCCTGGGTCACCCCTCCACTTT. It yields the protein CASSNPGSPLHF.

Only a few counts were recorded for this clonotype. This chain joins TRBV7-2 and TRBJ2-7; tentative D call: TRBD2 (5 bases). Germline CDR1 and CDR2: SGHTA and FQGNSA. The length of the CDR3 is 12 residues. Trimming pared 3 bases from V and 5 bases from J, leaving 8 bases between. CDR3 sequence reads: CASSFPGNEQYF. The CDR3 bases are TGTGCCAGCAGCTTTCCGGGGAACGAGCAGTACTTC. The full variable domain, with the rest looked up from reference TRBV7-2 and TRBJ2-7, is GAGVSQSPSNKVTEKGKDVELRCDPISGHTALYWYRQSLGQGLEFLIYFQGNSAPDKSGLPSDRFSAERTGGSVSTLTIQRTQQEDSAVYLCASSFPGNEQYFGPGTRLTVT.

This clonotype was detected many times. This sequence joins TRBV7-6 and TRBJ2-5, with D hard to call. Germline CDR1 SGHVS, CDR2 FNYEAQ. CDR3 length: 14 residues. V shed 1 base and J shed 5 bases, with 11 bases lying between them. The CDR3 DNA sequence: TGTGCCAGCAGCTTAGAGGCGTTTCGGGAGACCCAGTACTTC. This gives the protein CASSLEAFRETQYF.

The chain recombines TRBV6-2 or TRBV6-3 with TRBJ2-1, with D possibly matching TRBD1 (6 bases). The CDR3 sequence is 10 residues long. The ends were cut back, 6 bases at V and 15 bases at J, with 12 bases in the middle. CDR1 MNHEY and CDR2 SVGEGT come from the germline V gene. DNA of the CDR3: TGTGCCAGCAGCCACAGGGAATTGTTCTTC. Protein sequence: CASSHRELFF.

The CDR3 is CASSWGRKGPGELFF. CDR3 in DNA: TGTGCCAGCAGTTGGGGACGGAAAGGACCCGGGGAGCTGTTTTTT. This sequence joins TRBV12-3 or TRBV12-4 and TRBJ2-2, with D perhaps being TRBD1 or TRBD2 (5 bases each). V was clipped by 4 bases and J by 6 bases, with 15 bases between them. This CDR3 comprises 15 residues.

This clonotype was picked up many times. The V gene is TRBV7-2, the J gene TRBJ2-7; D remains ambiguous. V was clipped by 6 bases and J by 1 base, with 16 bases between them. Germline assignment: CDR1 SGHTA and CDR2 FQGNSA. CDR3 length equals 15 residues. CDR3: CASSQAPGWSYEQYF. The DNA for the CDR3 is TGTGCCAGCAGTCAAGCGCCGGGTTGGTCCTACGAGCAGTACTTC.

CDR3 nucleotide sequence: TGTGCCAGCAGCTTCCGGGACGGGGGGACTGAAGCTTTCTTT. Its protein is CASSFRDGGTEAFF. The chain combines TRBV7-2 with TRBJ1-1, with a weak D call TRBD1 (5 bases). The CDR3 has 14 residues. The V and J ends lost 3 bases and 5 bases respectively, with 13 bases between them. Germline CDR1 is SGHTA and CDR2 is FQGNSA. Drawing the rest from reference TRBV7-2 and TRBJ1-1, the complete variable domain is GAGVSQSPSNKVTEKGKDVELRCDPISGHTALYWYRQSLGQGLEFLIYFQGNSAPDKSGLPSDRFSAERTGGSVSTLTIQRTQQEDSAVYLCASSFRDGGTEAFFGQGTRLTVV.

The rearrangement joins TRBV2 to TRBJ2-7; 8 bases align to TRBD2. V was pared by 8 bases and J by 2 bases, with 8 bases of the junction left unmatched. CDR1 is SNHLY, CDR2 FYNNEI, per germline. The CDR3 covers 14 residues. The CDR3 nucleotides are TGTGCCAGCGCTTGGGCGGGGGGCGCCTACGAGCAGTACTTC. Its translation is CASAWAGGAYEQYF.

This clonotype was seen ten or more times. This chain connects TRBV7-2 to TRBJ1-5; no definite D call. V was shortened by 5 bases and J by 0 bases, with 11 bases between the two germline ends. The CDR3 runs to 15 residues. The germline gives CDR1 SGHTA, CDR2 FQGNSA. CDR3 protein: CASSPSGYSNQPQHF. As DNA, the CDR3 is TGTGCCAGCAGCCCTAGTGGGTATAGCAATCAGCCCCAGCATTTT.

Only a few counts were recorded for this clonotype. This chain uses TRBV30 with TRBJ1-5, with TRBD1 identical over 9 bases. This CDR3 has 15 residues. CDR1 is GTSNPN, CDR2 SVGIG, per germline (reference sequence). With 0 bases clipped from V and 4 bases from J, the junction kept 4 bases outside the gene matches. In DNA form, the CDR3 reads TGTGCCTGGAGTGTAGGGACAGGGAGAAATCAGCCCCAGCATTTT. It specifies CAWSVGTGRNQPQHF.

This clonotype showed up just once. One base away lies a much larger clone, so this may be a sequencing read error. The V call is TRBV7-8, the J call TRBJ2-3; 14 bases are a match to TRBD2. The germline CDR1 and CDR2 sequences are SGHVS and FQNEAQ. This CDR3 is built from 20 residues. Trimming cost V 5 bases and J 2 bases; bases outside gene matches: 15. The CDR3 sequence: CASSPRVPGLAGAFTDTQYF. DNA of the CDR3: TGTGCCAGCAGCCCCCGGGTCCCGGGACTAGCGGGAGCGTTCACAGATACGCAGTATTTT.

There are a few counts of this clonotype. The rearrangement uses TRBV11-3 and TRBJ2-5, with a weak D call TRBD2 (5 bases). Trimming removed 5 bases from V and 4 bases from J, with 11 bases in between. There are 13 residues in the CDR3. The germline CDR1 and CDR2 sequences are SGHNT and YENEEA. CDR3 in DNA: TGTGCCAGCAGCACCGGTCGGGGAGAGACCCAGTACTTC. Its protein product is CASSTGRGETQYF.

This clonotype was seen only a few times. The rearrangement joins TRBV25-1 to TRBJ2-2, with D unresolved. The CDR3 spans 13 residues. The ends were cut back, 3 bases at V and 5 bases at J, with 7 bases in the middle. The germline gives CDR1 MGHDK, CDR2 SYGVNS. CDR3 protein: CASSDGLTGELFF. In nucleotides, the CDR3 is TGTGCCAGCAGTGATGGATTGACCGGGGAGCTGTTTTTT.

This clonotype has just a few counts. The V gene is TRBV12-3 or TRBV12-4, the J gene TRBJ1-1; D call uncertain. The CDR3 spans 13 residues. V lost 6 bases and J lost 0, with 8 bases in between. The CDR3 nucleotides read TGTGCCAGCAGACTAGTTATGAACACTGAAGCTTTCTTT. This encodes CASRLVMNTEAFF.

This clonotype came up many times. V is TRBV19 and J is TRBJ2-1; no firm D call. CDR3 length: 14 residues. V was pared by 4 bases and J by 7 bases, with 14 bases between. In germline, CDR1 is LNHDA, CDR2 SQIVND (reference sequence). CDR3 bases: TGTGCCAGTAGTACCTCTAGGGCAAGGAATGAGCAGTTCTTC. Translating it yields CASSTSRARNEQFF.

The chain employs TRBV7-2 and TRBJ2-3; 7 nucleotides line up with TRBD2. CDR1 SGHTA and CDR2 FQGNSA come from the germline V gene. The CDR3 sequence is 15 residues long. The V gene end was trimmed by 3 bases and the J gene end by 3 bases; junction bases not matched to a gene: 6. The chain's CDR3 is CASSFDAGVTDTQYF. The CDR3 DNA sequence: TGTGCCAGCAGCTTTGATGCGGGAGTGACAGATACGCAGTATTTT.

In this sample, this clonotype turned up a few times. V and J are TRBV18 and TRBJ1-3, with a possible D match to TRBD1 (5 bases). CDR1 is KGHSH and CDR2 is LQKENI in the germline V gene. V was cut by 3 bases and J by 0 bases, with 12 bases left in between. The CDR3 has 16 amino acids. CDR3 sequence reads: CASSPDQGASGNTIYF. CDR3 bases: TGTGCCAGCTCACCTGATCAGGGAGCCTCTGGAAACACCATATATTTT.

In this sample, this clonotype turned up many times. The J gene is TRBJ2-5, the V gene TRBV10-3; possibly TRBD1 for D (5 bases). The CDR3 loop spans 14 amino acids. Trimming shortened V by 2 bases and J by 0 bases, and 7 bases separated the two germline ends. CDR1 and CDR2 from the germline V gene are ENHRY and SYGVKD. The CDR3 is CAISERQNQETQYF. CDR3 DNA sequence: TGTGCCATCAGTGAGCGACAGAACCAAGAGACCCAGTACTTC.